A single sample gave rise to the 13 T cell receptor beta chains below, sequenced in a study of cytomegalovirus exposure and HLA in healthy donors. Primers included in the PCR were 60 Vbeta and 13 Jbeta primers. Only in-frame clones appear in the TCRdb table, and some are missing; sequencing was by immunoSEQ multiplex PCR. Altogether under 200,000 clones are present, roughly 80% being singletons, with the ten largest covering around 1.5%. Material for sequencing was PBMCs. These receptors all come from a man aged 18 to 30 in good health and CMV-seronegative.

The J gene is TRBJ1-3, the V gene TRBV2; 7 nucleotides match TRBD1. Germline V gives CDR1 SNHLY, CDR2 FYNNEI. This CDR3 is built from 15 residues. Trimming removed 6 bases from V and 0 bases from J; junction bases left unmatched: 5. The CDR3 DNA reads TGTGCCAGCAGCCCACAGGGGTCCTCTGGAAACACCATATATTTT. Translated, it gives CASSPQGSSGNTIYF.

V is TRBV11-2 and J is TRBJ2-3; no definite D call. Germline V gene lookup returns CDR1 SGHAT and CDR2 FQNNGV. This CDR3 is built from 12 residues. Trimming removed 7 bases at V and 3 bases at J, with 8 bases between. DNA of the CDR3: TGTGCCAGCACATCCTATACAGATACGCAGTATTTT. Protein product: CASTSYTDTQYF.

About this clone: The germline gene is not matched at one end of the junction; a read error may be the cause. CDR3 sequence: CSSRPRFAGGTDTQYF. The DNA for the CDR3 is TGTTCCAGCAGGCCTCGATTCGCGGGAGGTACAGATACGCAGTATTTT. The rearrangement links TRBV7-9 to TRBJ2-3; 8 nucleotides agree with TRBD2. The CDR3 has 16 residues. The germline V gene encodes CDR1 SEHNR and CDR2 FQNEAQ (reference sequence).

The table lists this clone with a few counts. The V and J genes are TRBV9 and TRBJ2-3; TRBD2 matches at 7 bases. V gave up 0 bases and J gave up 4 bases; unmatched junction bases: 11. There are 17 residues in the CDR3. Germline loops: CDR1 SGDLS, CDR2 YYNGEE. The CDR3 region is CASSVEVGRESADTQYF. CDR3 in DNA: TGTGCCAGCAGCGTAGAGGTGGGGCGGGAGTCTGCAGATACGCAGTATTTT.

V is TRBV6-1 and J is TRBJ2-3; 9 bases line up with TRBD2. This CDR3 has 15 amino acids. The germline V gene encodes CDR1 MNHNS and CDR2 SASEGT. V lost 6 bases to trimming and J lost 3 bases; unmatched junction nucleotides: 7. This chain's CDR3 is CASSAPREGTDTQYF. CDR3 DNA sequence: TGTGCCAGCAGCGCGCCGCGGGAGGGTACAGATACGCAGTATTTT.

The V and J genes are TRBV28 and TRBJ1-2; tentatively, D is TRBD1 (5 bases). Deletions cut 5 bases from V and 3 bases from J, with 13 bases between. This CDR3 contains 14 residues. Germline V lookup: CDR1 MDHEN, CDR2 SYDVKM. The CDR3 DNA reads TGTGCCAGCAGTACCCCTCAGGGCCACTATGGCTACACCTTC. Translation: CASSTPQGHYGYTF.

J is TRBJ1-2 and V is TRBV5-5, with D perhaps matching TRBD1 (5 bases). The V gene's germline CDR1 is SGHKS and CDR2 YYEKEE (reference sequence). This CDR3 region has 13 residues. Trimming removed 0 bases from V and 7 bases from J, with 10 bases in between. This CDR3 reads CASSLETGSGYTF. In nucleotides, the CDR3 is TGTGCCAGCAGCTTGGAAACAGGCTCTGGCTACACCTTC.

This clone was recorded once. The V gene is TRBV18, the J gene TRBJ1-1; D not certain. The CDR3 contains 13 residues. Trimming pared 4 bases from V and 1 base from J, leaving 7 bases between. The germline V gene has CDR1 KGHSH and CDR2 LQKENI. In nucleotides, the CDR3 is TGTGCCAGCTCACGGCTAGAGAACACTGAAGCTTTCTTT. Its protein is CASSRLENTEAFF.

The rearrangement uses TRBV28 and TRBJ1-3, with TRBD1 as a possible D gene (5 bases). Germline V CDR1 and CDR2: MDHEN, SYDVKM. The CDR3 loop spans 14 amino acids. V shed 6 bases and J shed 8 bases, with 17 bases lying between them. CDR3 region: CASRQPLPQDTIYF. The CDR3 nucleotides are TGTGCCAGCAGGCAACCTCTGCCACAGGACACCATATATTTT.

The J gene is TRBJ2-1, the V gene TRBV7-9, with 9 bases aligning to TRBD2. The CDR3 is 16 amino acids. The germline V gene has CDR1 SEHNR and CDR2 FQNEAQ (reference sequence). The V gene end was trimmed by 2 bases and the J gene end by 8 bases; junction bases not matched to a gene: 10. In DNA form, the CDR3 reads TGTGCCAGCAGCTTATACGGCGGGAGGGCCGGGTATGAGCAGTTCTTC. It specifies CASSLYGGRAGYEQFF.

This chain uses TRBV6-5 with TRBJ2-2, with 7 bases matching TRBD1. Per the germline V gene, CDR1 is MNHEY and CDR2 is SVGAGI. The CDR3 is 15 residues long. With 6 bases clipped from V and 3 bases from J, the junction kept 7 bases outside the gene matches. CDR3 sequence reads: CASRNRDRYTGELFF. Here the CDR3 DNA reads TGTGCCAGCAGAAACCGGGACAGATACACCGGGGAGCTGTTTTTT.

The V gene is TRBV28, the J gene TRBJ1-5; perhaps TRBD1 as D (6 bases). The CDR3 is made up of 17 amino acids. Trimming took 2 bases from V and 0 from J, leaving 14 bases between them. Per germline, CDR1 MDHEN and CDR2 SYDVKM. CDR3 DNA: TGTGCCAGCAGTTTAACGACAGGCCCTTATAGCAATCAGCCCCAGCATTTT. This sequence encodes CASSLTTGPYSNQPQHF.

This chain uses TRBV27 with TRBJ2-1, with 7 bases aligning to TRBD1. This CDR3 has 14 residues. The ends lost 6 bases at V and 4 bases at J; junction bases unmatched: 6. Germline values: CDR1 MNHEY, CDR2 SMNVEV (reference sequence). In nucleotides, the CDR3 is TGTGCCAGCAGGCGACAGGGCCTATACAATGAGCAGTTCTTC. Its protein product is CASRRQGLYNEQFF.